A single sample is the source of the 21 T cell receptor beta chains below, sequenced in a study of cytomegalovirus exposure and HLA in healthy donors. Primers for the PCR totalled 60 Vbeta and 13 Jbeta. The assay was immunoSEQ multiplex PCR, and TCRdb's table has in-frame clones only and misses some. The sample consists of over 100,000 clones, about 8.5% of them appearing once. Sequenced input: PBMCs. Every receptor here comes from a middle-aged man in good health and CMV-seronegative.

The chain recombines TRBV18 with TRBJ2-7, with D possibly being TRBD1 (6 bases). Trimming pared 3 bases from V and 2 bases from J, leaving 11 bases between. Germline V lookup: CDR1 KGHSH, CDR2 LQKENI. The length of the CDR3 is 14 residues. The CDR3 reads CASSPRDITYEQYF. CDR3 bases: TGTGCCAGCTCACCCCGGGACATTACCTACGAGCAGTACTTC.

This clone was recorded a few times. V usage is TRBV11-2 and J usage is TRBJ1-6; D is ambiguous. CDR3 length: 13 residues. Germline V lookup: CDR1 SGHAT, CDR2 FQNNGV. V was clipped by 5 bases and J by 5 bases, with 7 bases between them. The CDR3 bases are TGTGCCAGCAGCGCCGGTAATAATTCACCCCTCCACTTT. Translated: CASSAGNNSPLHF.

As DNA, the CDR3 is TGTGCCAGCAGCTCCCAAACTAGCACAGATACGCAGTATTTT. Encoded protein: CASSSQTSTDTQYF. The V and J genes are TRBV7-2 and TRBJ2-3; D is unresolved. Deletions cut 4 bases from V and 0 bases from J, with 8 bases between. Germline V gene data show CDR1 as SGHTA and CDR2 as FQGNSA. The length of the CDR3 is 14 residues.

This clone came up a few times. V gene TRBV18 combines with J gene TRBJ1-5; D remains ambiguous. CDR1 is KGHSH and CDR2 is LQKENI in the germline V gene. There are 14 residues in the CDR3. Trimming left V 5 bases short and J 0 bases short, with 8 bases between. The CDR3 sequence: CASSTNPSNQPQHF. The CDR3 coding sequence is TGTGCCAGCTCAACTAATCCTAGCAATCAGCCCCAGCATTTT.

This clone was detected a few times. The chain recombines TRBV27 with TRBJ1-2, with D possibly matching TRBD1 (5 bases). V was pared by 3 bases and J by 5 bases, with 10 bases between. The germline gives CDR1 MNHEY, CDR2 SMNVEV (reference sequence). The CDR3 extends over 13 amino acids. In DNA form, the CDR3 reads TGTGCCAGCAGTTTTCCAGGGTTTTATGGCTACACCTTC. This codes for CASSFPGFYGYTF.

This clone was observed a few times. The rearrangement uses TRBV11-2 and TRBJ1-2; weak D call: TRBD1 (5 bases). Germline V lookup: CDR1 SGHAT, CDR2 FQNNGV. Between the trimmed V and J ends, which lost 5 bases and 10 bases, there was a span of 26 bases. The CDR3 is 16 residues long. CDR3 protein: CASSTGTGGIPSSYTF. The DNA for the CDR3 is TGTGCCAGCAGCACCGGGACGGGGGGTATCCCCTCCTCCTACACCTTC.

This clone showed up just a few times. The CDR3 nucleotides are TGCGCCAGCAGCTGGGACAGTCTTAGCACAGATACGCAGTATTTT. It codes for CASSWDSLSTDTQYF. The chain links TRBV5-1 to TRBJ2-3, with TRBD1 matching over 7 bases. With V trimmed by 3 bases and J by 0 bases, 4 bases remained unmatched. Germline-derived CDR1 and CDR2 are SGHRS and YFSETQ. The CDR3 runs 15 residues.

This clone turned up a few times. The V call is TRBV7-6, the J call TRBJ2-1; TRBD1 matches 7 bases. This CDR3 is built from 12 residues. V trimming: 6 bases; J trimming: 9 bases; junction bases outside the gene matches: 5. Germline V lookup: CDR1 SGHVS, CDR2 FNYEAQ. This CDR3 is CASRDRTGEQFF. CDR3 DNA sequence: TGTGCCAGCAGGGACAGGACAGGTGAGCAGTTCTTC.

The V call is TRBV6-1, the J call TRBJ2-2; the match to TRBD1 covers 8 bases. Germline V gene lookup returns CDR1 MNHNS and CDR2 SASEGT. The length of the CDR3 is 15 residues. Unmatched junction bases numbered 8, after V lost 4 bases and J lost 7 bases. This CDR3 reads CASSVIRGPVGELFF. The DNA of the CDR3 is TGTGCCAGCAGTGTTATCAGGGGGCCGGTCGGGGAGCTGTTTTTT.

V usage is TRBV4-2 and J usage is TRBJ2-3; 7 nucleotides match TRBD2. The CDR3 sequence is 17 residues long. Germline-derived CDR1 and CDR2 are LGHNA and YNFKEQ. V shed 4 bases and J 0 bases; nucleotides not matched to a gene: 10. The CDR3 sequence: CASSPNGEGGSTDTQYF. The DNA for the CDR3 is TGTGCCAGCAGCCCCAATGGGGAGGGCGGGAGCACAGATACGCAGTATTTT.

The V and J genes are TRBV29-1 and TRBJ2-2, with TRBD1 matching 8 bases. V trimming: 3 bases; J trimming: 6 bases; junction bases outside the gene matches: 0. This CDR3 contains 12 residues. In germline, CDR1 is SQVTM, CDR2 ANQGSEA. Here the CDR3 DNA reads TGCAGCGTTGAGGACAGGGCCGGGGAGCTGTTTTTT. Protein: CSVEDRAGELFF.

The gene calls are TRBV19 and TRBJ1-1, with D possibly matching TRBD1 (6 bases). Trimming pared 7 bases from V and 2 bases from J, leaving 14 bases between. This CDR3 is 14 amino acids long. Germline V gene lookup returns CDR1 LNHDA and CDR2 SQIVND (reference sequence). CDR3 nucleotides: TGTGCCAGTAACTTGCCGGGACACAACACTGAAGCTTTCTTT. Its translation: CASNLPGHNTEAFF.

The rearrangement links TRBV18 to TRBJ1-5; 8 bases map to TRBD1. The germline V gene has CDR1 KGHSH and CDR2 LQKENI. The CDR3 consists of 14 residues. The V and J ends lost 4 bases and 7 bases, in that order; junction bases with no gene match: 6. This CDR3 is CASSRQGSRQPQHF. Written as DNA, the CDR3 is TGTGCCAGCTCACGACAGGGGTCAAGGCAGCCCCAGCATTTT.

This clone has more than one count but fewer than ten. This sequence joins TRBV10-3 and TRBJ2-3; 8 nucleotides match TRBD2. The CDR3 loop spans 14 amino acids. Germline loops: CDR1 ENHRY, CDR2 SYGVKD. V lost 6 bases, J lost 2 bases, and 4 bases stayed unmatched. The CDR3 loop is CAIRTSEATDTQYF. CDR3 nucleotide sequence: TGTGCCATCAGGACTAGCGAGGCCACAGATACGCAGTATTTT.

The chain carries TRBV20-1 and TRBJ2-7; D remains unclear. The CDR3 is made up of 11 amino acids. CDR1 and CDR2 (germline): DFQATT, SNEGSKA (reference sequence). V was trimmed by 5 bases and J by 3 bases, leaving 8 bases between them. CDR3 sequence (DNA): TGCAGTGCTCGGGTCCTCTACGAGCAGTACTTC. Translation gives CSARVLYEQYF.

This clone was counted only a few times. The rearrangement links TRBV6-4 to TRBJ2-2; D is unresolved. The CDR3 has 14 amino acids. CDR1 is MRHNA and CDR2 is SNTAGT in the germline V gene. Trimming shortened V by 3 bases and J by 4 bases, and 9 bases separated the two germline ends. The CDR3 here is CASSDTSTTGELFF. The CDR3 DNA reads as TGTGCCAGCAGTGATACTTCTACCACCGGGGAGCTGTTTTTT.

The J gene is TRBJ2-2, the V gene TRBV7-7; 7 nucleotides agree with TRBD1. The J segment lost 1 base and the V segment lost 5 bases, leaving 13 bases of the junction unmatched. CDR1 and CDR2 (germline): SSHAT, FNYEAQ (reference sequence). This CDR3 is built from 18 residues. The CDR3 loop reads CASSPGGKGTENTGELFF. CDR3 in DNA: TGTGCCAGCAGCCCCGGTGGGAAAGGGACAGAGAACACCGGGGAGCTGTTTTTT.

This clone was seen more than once but under ten times. The chain recombines TRBV27 with TRBJ1-2, with TRBD1 matching over 7 bases. In germline, CDR1 is MNHEY, CDR2 SMNVEV (reference sequence). The junction had 6 bases not matched to a gene; V was cut back by 6 bases and J by 2 bases. The length of the CDR3 is 14 residues. CDR3 nucleotides: TGTGCCAGCAGCTTTAACAGGGGAAACTATGGCTACACCTTC. As protein: CASSFNRGNYGYTF.

This clone has a handful of counts. The identical CDR3 is also encoded by other nucleotide sequences in the sample. The chain couples TRBV6-1 to TRBJ2-7; TRBD1 might be the D (6 bases). The ends were cut back, 2 bases at V and 4 bases at J, with 9 bases in the middle. CDR3 length: 13 residues. In germline, CDR1 is MNHNS, CDR2 SASEGT. The CDR3 region is CASSEIDRYEQYF. The CDR3 bases are TGTGCCAGCAGTGAAATCGACAGGTACGAGCAGTACTTC.

The chain carries TRBV7-2 and TRBJ2-7, with 7 bases lining up with TRBD1. This CDR3 is 13 amino acids long. Germline-derived CDR1 and CDR2 are SGHTA and FQGNSA. The J segment lost 5 bases and the V segment lost 4 bases, leaving 5 bases of the junction unmatched. The CDR3 nucleotides are TGTGCCAGCAGCTCGAGGACAGGCCACGAGCAGTACTTC. Translated: CASSSRTGHEQYF.

In this sample, this clone turned up once. In DNA, the CDR3 is TGTGCCAGCAGCTTAAAAGGGACAGGTTGGTTGGACCAGTACTTC. Translated: CASSLKGTGWLDQYF. The chain couples TRBV11-3 to TRBJ2-5, with TRBD1 identical over 8 bases. After removal of 2 bases from V and 10 bases from J, the junction contained 12 bases not matched to a gene. CDR1 SGHNT and CDR2 YENEEA come from the germline V gene. The CDR3 contains 15 residues.